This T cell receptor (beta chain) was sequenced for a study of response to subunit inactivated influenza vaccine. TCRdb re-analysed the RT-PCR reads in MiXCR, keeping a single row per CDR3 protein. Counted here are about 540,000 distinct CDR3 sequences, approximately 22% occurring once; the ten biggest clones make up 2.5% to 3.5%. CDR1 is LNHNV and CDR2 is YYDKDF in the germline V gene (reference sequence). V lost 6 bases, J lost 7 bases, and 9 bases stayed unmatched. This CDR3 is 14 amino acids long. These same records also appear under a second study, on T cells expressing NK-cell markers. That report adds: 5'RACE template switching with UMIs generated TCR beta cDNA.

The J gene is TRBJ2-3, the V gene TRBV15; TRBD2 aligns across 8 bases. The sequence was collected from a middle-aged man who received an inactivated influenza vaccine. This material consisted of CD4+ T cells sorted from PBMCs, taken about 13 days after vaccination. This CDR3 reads CATRASRGGNTQYF. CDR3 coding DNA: TGTGCCACCAGAGCCTCACGGGGGGGAAATACGCAGTATTTT. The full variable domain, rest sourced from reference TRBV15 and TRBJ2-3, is DAMVIQNPRYQVTQFGKPVTLSCSQTLNHNVMYWYQQKSSQAPKLLFHYYDKDFNNEADTPDNFQSRRPNTSFCFLDIRSPGLGDTAMYLCATRASRGGNTQYFGPGTRLTVL.